The clone carrying this T cell receptor (beta chain) was recorded a few times. Its antigen remains unidentified. Two oligonucleotides, mixed equimolar, formed the beta constant-region primer covering TRBC1 and TRBC2. TCRdb itself ran the UMI-ligation and nested PCR reads through MiXCR, one entry per CDR3 protein. The sample lists 150,000 or so distinct CDR3 sequences, about 17% occurring once. The CDR3 covers 13 residues. The germline CDR1 and CDR2 sequences are ENHRY and SYGVKD. V gave up 6 bases and J gave up 2 bases, with 10 bases separating them. This sample stems from a study of naive and memory T cell subsets. The study's findings and limits: Over 95% of naive TCR sequences appeared only once after error correction, unlike memory subsets. Gini index rose across naive, CM, EM and EMRA in CD4 and CD8.

This clonotype originated in a human donor in good health. The chain recombines TRBV10-3 with TRBJ2-5; the D is unclear. What was sequenced was naive CD4+ T cells from blood. Written as DNA, the CDR3 is TGTGCCATCAGAAGAGAAGCTCAAGAGACCCAGTACTTC. Its protein product is CAIRREAQETQYF.